Listed here are 26 T cell receptor beta chains from one sample, sequenced in a study of OX40 agonist ivuxolimab in advanced cancers. The library was obtained by the immunoSEQ multiplex PCR assay. TCRdb holds this immuneACCESS table with in-frame rearrangements only. Some clones are missing; in checked studies, unresolved V genes explain under half, and the rest has no known cause. The table for this sample lists about 130,000 clones; roughly 90% of them were counted only once. The ten most abundant clones make up more than 0.7% of the sample. The sample here was CD4+ or CD8+ T cells sorted from blood, taken in a trial of the OX40 agonist ivuxolimab. Receptors were obtained from an adult with an advanced solid tumor such as melanoma, head and neck, liver or kidney cancer.

This clone has just one count. The CDR3 DNA reads as TGTGCCAGCAGCTTGCCCGGGGTCTACGAGCAGTACTTC. Protein: CASSLPGVYEQYF. The V gene is TRBV5-5, the J gene TRBJ2-7, with D perhaps TRBD2 (5 bases). V was shortened by 1 base and J by 3 bases, with 8 bases between the two germline ends. This CDR3 comprises 13 residues. From germline, CDR1 is SGHKS and CDR2 YYEKEE (reference sequence).

In the case of this clone: The junction departs from the called germline gene at one end, perhaps through a read error. The chain couples TRBV7-7 to TRBJ2-1, with TRBD2 matching over 9 bases. The V gene's germline CDR1 is SSHAT and CDR2 FNYEAQ (reference sequence). The CDR3 spans 16 residues. CDR3 DNA sequence: TGTGCTAGCAGCTTAATGCGGGAGGGCCTTGGAGATGAGCAGTTCTTC. Protein sequence: CASSLMREGLGDEQFF.

This clone was recorded once. The V gene is TRBV5-4, the J gene TRBJ2-7; 7 nucleotides agree with TRBD2. Germline values: CDR1 SGHNT, CDR2 YYREEE (reference sequence). J was trimmed by 3 bases and V by 4 bases; bases with no gene match: 10. The CDR3 covers 15 residues. CDR3 sequence (DNA): TGTGCCAGCAGCCCCGGCTTCGGGGGGAGCTACGAGCAGTACTTC. Translation gives CASSPGFGGSYEQYF. The full variable domain, its missing parts supplied by reference TRBV5-4 and TRBJ2-7, is ETGVTQSPTHLIKTRGQQVTLRCSSQSGHNTVSWYQQALGQGPQFIFQYYREEENGRGNFPPRFSGLQFPNYSSELNVNALELDDSALYLCASSPGFGGSYEQYFGPGTRLTVT.

Only one count was recorded for this clone. The chain recombines TRBV4-2 with TRBJ2-3; 11 bases are a match to TRBD2. The CDR3 contains 19 residues. Germline assignment: CDR1 LGHNA and CDR2 YNFKEQ. Trimming removed 0 bases from V and 2 bases from J; junction bases left unmatched: 10. The CDR3 DNA sequence: TGTGCCAGCAGCCAAGAGCGGAGTAGCGGGAGGGGCTACACAGATACGCAGTATTTT. Translating it yields CASSQERSSGRGYTDTQYF.

The V gene is TRBV5-1, the J gene TRBJ2-7; D is possibly TRBD1 (6 bases). The CDR3 extends over 14 amino acids. V was cut by 0 bases and J by 2 bases, with 9 bases left in between. From germline, CDR1 is SGHRS and CDR2 YFSETQ. In DNA, the CDR3 is TGCGCCAGCAGCTTGGCCACAGGGCCCTACGAGCAGTACTTC. It codes for CASSLATGPYEQYF.

The chain recombines TRBV29-1 with TRBJ1-3; possibly TRBD1 for D (5 bases). This CDR3 spans 15 amino acids. The germline V gene has CDR1 SQVTM and CDR2 ANQGSEA. The V gene lost 3 bases and the J gene lost 0 bases, with 12 bases spanning the gap. The CDR3 reads CSVEPYRTSGNTIYF. The DNA of the CDR3 is TGCAGCGTTGAGCCATACAGGACCTCTGGAAACACCATATATTTT.

This clone was seen only once. V and J are TRBV4-3 and TRBJ2-1; TRBD2 matches at 10 bases. CDR1 is LGHNA, CDR2 YSLEER, per germline. The CDR3 runs 15 residues. J gave up 2 bases and V 4 bases, and 2 bases lay outside the gene matches. CDR3 loop: CASSPSGSAYNEQFF. The CDR3 region has the DNA TGCGCCAGCAGCCCTAGCGGGAGCGCCTACAATGAGCAGTTCTTC.

The V call is TRBV4-2, the J call TRBJ1-1; D remains unclear. CDR1 is LGHNA and CDR2 is YNFKEQ in the germline V gene. The CDR3 has 12 residues. Trimming removed 3 bases at V and 2 bases at J, with 4 bases between. CDR3 nucleotides: TGTGCCAGCAGCCACGAAAACACTGAAGCTTTCTTT. Translation: CASSHENTEAFF.

The CDR3 sequence is CASKGQAYGYTF. CDR3 nucleotide sequence: TGTGCCAGCAAGGGACAAGCCTATGGCTACACCTTC. This chain links TRBV6-6 with TRBJ1-2, with D possibly being TRBD1 (6 bases). The germline V and J ends were trimmed by 7 bases and 4 bases, with 10 bases remaining between them. Looked up from germline, CDR1 is MNHNY and CDR2 is SVGAGI (reference sequence). The CDR3 length is 12 residues.

In this sample, this clone turned up once. This same CDR3 is encoded by further DNA sequences in the sample. The chain joins TRBV6-5 to TRBJ1-4; 8 bases are a match to TRBD1. This CDR3 contains 15 residues. Germline lookup yields CDR1 MNHEY and CDR2 SVGAGI. Losses at the gene ends were 4 bases for V and 14 bases for J; bases not matched to a gene: 15. The CDR3 loop is CASSSGTGNLGKLFF. The CDR3 DNA is TGTGCCAGCAGTTCAGGGACAGGCAACTTGGGAAAGCTGTTTTTT.

V usage is TRBV10-3 and J usage is TRBJ2-5; 8 nucleotides match TRBD1. Germline lookup yields CDR1 ENHRY and CDR2 SYGVKD. J was trimmed by 4 bases and V by 6 bases; bases with no gene match: 7. The CDR3 is made up of 14 amino acids. This chain's CDR3 is CAIRATGVGETQYF. The CDR3 nucleotides are TGTGCCATCAGAGCGACAGGGGTCGGAGAGACCCAGTACTTC.

The V gene is TRBV7-9, the J gene TRBJ2-7, with TRBD1 matching 7 bases. Germline V gene sequence: CDR1 SEHNR, CDR2 FQNEAQ (reference sequence). This CDR3 has 13 amino acids. Losses at the gene ends were 6 bases for V and 2 bases for J; bases not matched to a gene: 4. The CDR3 sequence is CASSWQGAYEQYF. DNA for the CDR3: TGTGCCAGCAGTTGGCAGGGGGCCTACGAGCAGTACTTC.

This sequence joins TRBV19 and TRBJ2-4; TRBD2 matches 11 bases. The junction had 6 bases not matched to a gene; V was cut back by 6 bases and J by 8 bases. Germline V gene data show CDR1 as LNHDA and CDR2 as SQIVND (reference sequence). CDR3 size: 14 residues. The CDR3 protein is CASRDSGRGDIQYF. DNA of the CDR3: TGTGCCAGTAGGGATAGCGGGAGGGGGGACATTCAGTACTTC.

This rearrangement joins TRBV7-2 to TRBJ2-2; D is uncertain. CDR1 is SGHTA, CDR2 FQGNSA, per germline. V lost 5 bases and J 0 bases, leaving 13 bases between the germline ends. The CDR3 is 16 amino acids. As DNA, the CDR3 is TGTGCCAGCAGCCCCGATATCGTGCCGAACACCGGGGAGCTGTTTTTT. The encoded protein is CASSPDIVPNTGELFF.

The V call is TRBV19, the J call TRBJ2-5; weak D call: TRBD1 (6 bases). This CDR3 has 15 amino acids. V shed 3 bases and J shed 9 bases, with 20 bases lying between them. The germline V gene encodes CDR1 LNHDA and CDR2 SQIVND (reference sequence). The CDR3 bases are TGTGCCAGTAGTATTAGGTTAGCAAAAGCAGGGGCCCAGTACTTC. Translated: CASSIRLAKAGAQYF.

The V call is TRBV28, the J call TRBJ1-1; the D gene is possibly TRBD1 (6 bases). Trimming cost V 8 bases and J 5 bases, with 15 bases left between them. Germline CDR1 reads MDHEN; CDR2 reads SYDVKM. CDR3 length: 13 residues. The chain's CDR3 is CASGGGAGTEAFF. CDR3 in DNA: TGTGCCAGCGGGGGGGGCGCGGGAACTGAAGCTTTCTTT. The complete variable domain, with remaining parts taken from reference TRBV28 and TRBJ1-1, reads DVKVTQSSRYLVKRTGEKVFLECVQDMDHENMFWYRQDPGLGLRLIYFSYDVKMKEKGDIPEGYSVSREKKERFSLILESASTNQTSMYLCASGGGAGTEAFFGQGTRLTVV.

The gene calls are TRBV19 and TRBJ2-7, with 9 bases that match TRBD1. Germline V gives CDR1 LNHDA, CDR2 SQIVND (reference sequence). The CDR3 has 15 amino acids. Trimming cost V 3 bases and J 3 bases; bases outside gene matches: 6. The CDR3, as DNA: TGTGCCAGTAGTATCGCCGGGACAGGGCTCTACGAGCAGTACTTC. Residues: CASSIAGTGLYEQYF.

The chain recombines TRBV6-1 with TRBJ1-4; tentatively, D is TRBD1 (5 bases). Germline V CDR1 and CDR2: MNHNS, SASEGT. V was clipped by 2 bases and J by 8 bases, with 12 bases between them. The CDR3 consists of 14 residues. The CDR3 DNA reads TGTGCCAGCAGTGAACTGGGGTCAGGGGAAAAACTGTTTTTT. It yields the protein CASSELGSGEKLFF.

This chain joins TRBV19 and TRBJ2-1; TRBD2 is a possible D gene (5 bases). CDR1 and CDR2 (germline): LNHDA, SQIVND (reference sequence). CDR3 length equals 13 residues. V was clipped by 7 bases and J by 7 bases, with 14 bases between them. The DNA of the CDR3 is TGTGCCAGTAAGGATTTGACGGGGAATGAGCAGTTCTTC. It encodes CASKDLTGNEQFF. Combining the CDR3 with reference TRBV19 and TRBJ2-1 gives the whole variable domain DGGITQSPKYLFRKEGQNVTLSCEQNLNHDAMYWYRQDPGQGLRLIYYSQIVNDFQKGDIAEGYSVSREKKESFPLTVTSAQKNPTAFYLCASKDLTGNEQFFGPGTRLTVL.

This clone was seen a single time. In nucleotides, the CDR3 is TGTGCCAGCAGCTTAGATCCACTTTCCTACGAGCAGTACTTC. Translated, it gives CASSLDPLSYEQYF. J is TRBJ2-7 and V is TRBV7-2; D is uncertain. V lost 1 base and J lost 1, with 8 bases in between. Germline V lookup: CDR1 SGHTA, CDR2 FQGNSA. This CDR3 contains 14 residues.

This clone appeared a few times. This chain joins TRBV27 and TRBJ2-3; D perhaps matches TRBD2 (6 bases). Per the germline V gene, CDR1 is MNHEY and CDR2 is SMNVEV (reference sequence). V dropped 9 bases and J dropped 2 bases, with 12 bases sitting between them. The CDR3 spans 13 residues. The CDR3 DNA reads as TGTGCCAGTAAGGAGGGGAACACAGATACGCAGTATTTT. Amino acid sequence: CASKEGNTDTQYF.

The V call is TRBV5-1, the J call TRBJ1-4; no firm D call. The CDR3 sequence is 14 residues long. Germline V gene sequence: CDR1 SGHRS, CDR2 YFSETQ. Between the trimmed V and J ends, which lost 1 base and 1 base, there was a span of 5 bases. CDR3 residues: CASSLQGTNEKLFF. As DNA, the CDR3 is TGCGCCAGCAGCTTGCAAGGAACTAATGAAAAACTGTTTTTT.

This clone has just one count. This rearrangement joins TRBV6-5 to TRBJ1-1; a weak D match, TRBD1 (6 bases). CDR1 and CDR2 (germline): MNHEY, SVGAGI. CDR3 size: 16 residues. Trimming stripped 4 bases from V and 0 bases from J, with 15 bases between. The CDR3 DNA reads as TGTGCCAGCAGTTCTCCCCTTGGGGGCATGAACACTGAAGCTTTCTTT. This encodes CASSSPLGGMNTEAFF.

This chain uses TRBV7-2 with TRBJ1-3; weak D call: TRBD1 (5 bases). Per germline, CDR1 SGHTA and CDR2 FQGNSA. The V gene lost 6 bases and the J gene lost 5 bases, with 17 bases spanning the gap. The CDR3 has 15 amino acids. The CDR3 DNA reads as TGTGCCAGCAGTGGGGGGGGACCTGGCAGAAACACCATATATTTT. It yields the protein CASSGGGPGRNTIYF. Supplemented by reference TRBV7-2 and TRBJ1-3, the full variable domain reads GAGVSQSPSNKVTEKGKDVELRCDPISGHTALYWYRQSLGQGLEFLIYFQGNSAPDKSGLPSDRFSAERTGGSVSTLTIQRTQQEDSAVYLCASSGGGPGRNTIYFGEGSWLTVV.

This rearrangement joins TRBV6-5 to TRBJ2-6; 7 nucleotides match TRBD1. Per germline, CDR1 MNHEY and CDR2 SVGAGI. With 6 bases clipped from V and 4 bases from J, the junction kept 6 bases outside the gene matches. The CDR3 consists of 15 residues. This chain's CDR3 is CASSPTGPGANVLTF. The CDR3 DNA reads TGTGCCAGCAGCCCGACAGGGCCCGGGGCCAACGTCCTGACTTTC.

V is TRBV4-3 and J is TRBJ2-1; 10 bases map to TRBD2. J was trimmed by 4 bases and V by 2 bases; bases with no gene match: 5. The CDR3 runs to 16 residues. From germline, CDR1 is LGHNA and CDR2 YSLEER. The CDR3 nucleotides are TGCGCCAGCAGCCAATTAAGCGGGGGGGGATACAATGAGCAGTTCTTC. Protein product: CASSQLSGGGYNEQFF.